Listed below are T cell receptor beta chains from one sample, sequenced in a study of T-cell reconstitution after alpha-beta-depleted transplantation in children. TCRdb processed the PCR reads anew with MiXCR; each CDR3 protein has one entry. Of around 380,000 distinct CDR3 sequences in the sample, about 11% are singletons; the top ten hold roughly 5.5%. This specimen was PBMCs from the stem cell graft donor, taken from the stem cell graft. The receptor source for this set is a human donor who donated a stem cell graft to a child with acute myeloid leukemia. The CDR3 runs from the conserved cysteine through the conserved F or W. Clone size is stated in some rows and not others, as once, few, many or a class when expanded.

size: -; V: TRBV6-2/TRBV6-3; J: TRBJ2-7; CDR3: CASSASGALNEQYF
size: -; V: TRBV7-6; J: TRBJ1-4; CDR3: CASSLGVNNEKLFF
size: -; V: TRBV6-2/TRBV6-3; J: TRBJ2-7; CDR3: CASSYGLARPYEQYF
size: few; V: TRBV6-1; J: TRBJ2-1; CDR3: CATAQRMTYNEQFF
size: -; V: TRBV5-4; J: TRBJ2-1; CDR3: CASEPGTRKNEQFF
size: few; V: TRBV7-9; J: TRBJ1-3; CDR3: CASSPPGQGFGNTIYF
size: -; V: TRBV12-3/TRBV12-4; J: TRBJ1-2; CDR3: CAIGTGANYGYTF
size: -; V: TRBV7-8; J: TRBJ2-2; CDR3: CASSLPRGNALDPGKLFF
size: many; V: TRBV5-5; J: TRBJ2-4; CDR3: CASSPYTGTKNIQYF
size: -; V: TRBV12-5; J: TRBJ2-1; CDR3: CASGLSPSGIYNEQFF
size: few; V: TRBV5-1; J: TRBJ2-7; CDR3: CASSDLGGTHYEQYF
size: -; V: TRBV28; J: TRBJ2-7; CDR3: CASSSPREQYF
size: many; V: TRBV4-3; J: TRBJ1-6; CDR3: CASRGGFNNSPLHF
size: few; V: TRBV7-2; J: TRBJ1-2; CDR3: CASSRGGAVNYGYTF
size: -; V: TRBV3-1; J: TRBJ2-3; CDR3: CASSQDRSGGTDTQYF
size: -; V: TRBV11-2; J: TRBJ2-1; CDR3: CASSRTGERGVYNEQFF
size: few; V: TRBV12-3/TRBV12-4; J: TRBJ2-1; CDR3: CASSPGSGRWNNEQFF
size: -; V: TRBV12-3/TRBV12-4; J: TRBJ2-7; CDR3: CASSRGTSGGKQYF
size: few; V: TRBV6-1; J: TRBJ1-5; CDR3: CASSEMGQGSGQPQHF
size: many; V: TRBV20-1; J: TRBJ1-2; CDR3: CSARKGTYGYTF
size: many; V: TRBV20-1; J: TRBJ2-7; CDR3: CSARGGLAYEQYF
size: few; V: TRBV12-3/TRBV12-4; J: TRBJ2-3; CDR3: CASSRTSGSGDTQYF
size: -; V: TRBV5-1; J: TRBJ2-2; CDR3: CASSLWRGSAQDTGELFF
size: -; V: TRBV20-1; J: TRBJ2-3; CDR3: CSAREQSTDTQYF
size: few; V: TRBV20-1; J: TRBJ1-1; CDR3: CSAFSGTAINTEAFF
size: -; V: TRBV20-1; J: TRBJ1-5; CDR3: CSARELTVNQPQHF
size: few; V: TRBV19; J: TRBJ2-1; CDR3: CASSTDTTSGWYNEQFF
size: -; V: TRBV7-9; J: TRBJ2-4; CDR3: CASSPYPDGAKNIRYF
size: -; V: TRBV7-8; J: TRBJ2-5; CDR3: CASSPEDRAQYF
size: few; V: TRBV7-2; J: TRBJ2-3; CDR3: CASVPRDRGKDTQYF
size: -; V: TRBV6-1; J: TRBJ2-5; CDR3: CASSRGGPRETQYF
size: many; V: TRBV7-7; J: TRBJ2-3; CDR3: CASSPTSGRSDTQYF
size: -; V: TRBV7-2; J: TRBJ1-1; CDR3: CASSLKSFGNTEAFF
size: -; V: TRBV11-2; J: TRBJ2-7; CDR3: CASSPRGGQSYEQYF
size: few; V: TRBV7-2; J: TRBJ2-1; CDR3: CASSFGSLGNNEQFF
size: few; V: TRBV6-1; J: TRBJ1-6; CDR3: CASRSEGAGSPLHF
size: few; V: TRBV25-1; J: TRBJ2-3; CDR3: CASIPSYRGDTQYF
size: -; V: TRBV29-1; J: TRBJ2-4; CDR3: CSVTRDIQYF
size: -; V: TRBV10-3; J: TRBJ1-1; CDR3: CAIRLQGNTEAFF
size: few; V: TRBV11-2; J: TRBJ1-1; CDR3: CASSLEMGTYTEAFF
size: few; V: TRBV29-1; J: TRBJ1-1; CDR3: CSVGGQENTEAFF
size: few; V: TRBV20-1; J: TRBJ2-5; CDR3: CSARETRGHETQYF
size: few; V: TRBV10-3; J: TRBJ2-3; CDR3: CAISGTAFERGSTDTQYF
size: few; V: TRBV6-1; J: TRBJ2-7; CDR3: CASSEREIVYEQYF
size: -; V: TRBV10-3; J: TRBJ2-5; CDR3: CAISLDPTQTQYF
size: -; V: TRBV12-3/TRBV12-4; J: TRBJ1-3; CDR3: CASSLSRRLSGNTIYF
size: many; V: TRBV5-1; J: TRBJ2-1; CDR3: CASSSAATSREQFF
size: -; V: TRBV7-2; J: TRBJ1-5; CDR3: CASSLSPSAQPQHF
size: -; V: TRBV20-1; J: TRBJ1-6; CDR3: CSARRTEGGESPLHF
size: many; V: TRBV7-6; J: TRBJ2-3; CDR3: CASSHLAGSTDTQYF